This T cell receptor (beta chain) is drawn from a study of shared clonotypes between healthy human individuals. Trimming cost V 3 bases and J 0 bases, with 13 bases left between them. The CDR3 is made up of 16 amino acids. The germline gives CDR1 SGDLS, CDR2 YYNGEE. Generated by immunoSEQ multiplex PCR, the TCRdb table keeps only in-frame clones and is missing some. Of some 580,000 clones listed, more than 95% are singletons. The source is a woman aged 25 to 39 in good health. This rearrangement joins TRBV9 to TRBJ2-1, with TRBD2 as a possible D gene (6 bases). Material: naive CD4+ T cells sorted from blood. Subset noted: CD45RA+ positively selected. For the CDR3, the DNA is TGTGCCAGCAGCGGCCACTTGCGGGGCTCCTACAATGAGCAGTTCTTC. Protein sequence: CASSGHLRGSYNEQFF.